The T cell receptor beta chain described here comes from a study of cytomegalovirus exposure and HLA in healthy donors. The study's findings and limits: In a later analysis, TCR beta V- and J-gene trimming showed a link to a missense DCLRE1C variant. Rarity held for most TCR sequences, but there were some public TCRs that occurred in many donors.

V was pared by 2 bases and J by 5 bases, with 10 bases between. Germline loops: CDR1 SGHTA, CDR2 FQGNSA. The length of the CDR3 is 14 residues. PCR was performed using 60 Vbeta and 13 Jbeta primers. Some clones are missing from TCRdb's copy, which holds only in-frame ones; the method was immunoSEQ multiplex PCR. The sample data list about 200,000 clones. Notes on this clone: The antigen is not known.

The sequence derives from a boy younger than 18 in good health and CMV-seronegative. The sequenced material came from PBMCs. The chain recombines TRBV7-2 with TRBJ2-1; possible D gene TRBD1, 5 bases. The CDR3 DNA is TGTGCCAGCAGCTTAATTCGACAGAACAATGAGCAGTTCTTC. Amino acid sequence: CASSLIRQNNEQFF.